A selection of T cell receptor beta chains follows, all from one sample in a study of shared clonotypes between healthy human individuals. Profiling relied on immunoSEQ multiplex PCR, and the TCRdb table lists in-frame clones only, not all of them. The sample holds fewer than 1.6 million clones, 97% to 99% seen once. Source material: naive CD4+ T cells sorted from blood. All receptors derive from a man aged 25-45 years in good health. Both conserved end residues are part of each CDR3. D genes are given only for firm matches. Rows may omit the clone size; those that give it use once, few, many or a size class.

D gene: .; V gene: TRBV13; J gene: TRBJ2-2; clone size: .; CDR3 protein: CASSLVPTGELFF; CDR3 DNA: TGTGCCAGCAGCTTAGTCCCGACTGGGGAGCTGTTTTTT
D gene: .; V gene: TRBV6-1; J gene: TRBJ1-2; clone size: .; CDR3 protein: CASSKGGIGGNYYGYTF; CDR3 DNA: TGTGCCAGCAGTAAAGGGGGTATCGGTGGGAACTACTATGGCTACACCTTC
D gene: TRBD1; V gene: TRBV18; J gene: TRBJ1-5; clone size: .; CDR3 protein: CASSPLPPRTGDQPQHF; CDR3 DNA: TGTGCCAGCTCGCCTCTCCCCCCCCGGACAGGGGATCAGCCCCAGCATTTT
D gene: .; V gene: TRBV9; J gene: TRBJ1-2; clone size: .; CDR3 protein: CASSVGGQNYGYTF; CDR3 DNA: TGTGCCAGCAGCGTAGGAGGACAGAACTATGGCTACACCTTC
D gene: TRBD2; V gene: TRBV7-2; J gene: TRBJ2-7; clone size: few; CDR3 protein: CASSTSGLAGGPRWLYF; CDR3 DNA: TGTGCCAGCAGCACTAGTGGGCTAGCGGGAGGGCCGAGGTGGCTGTACTTC
D gene: TRBD1; V gene: TRBV5-1; J gene: TRBJ2-7; clone size: .; CDR3 protein: CASRQGALELPEQYF; CDR3 DNA: TGCGCCTCGCGACAGGGGGCTTTAGAACTGCCCGAGCAGTACTTC
D gene: TRBD1; V gene: TRBV11-2; J gene: TRBJ1-1; clone size: .; CDR3 protein: CASSFDWTGEAFF; CDR3 DNA: TGTGCCAGCAGCTTCGACTGGACAGGTGAAGCTTTCTTT
D gene: .; V gene: TRBV6-1; J gene: TRBJ2-1; clone size: .; CDR3 protein: CASSPGSWTYNEQFF; CDR3 DNA: TGTGCCAGCAGTCCAGGATCCTGGACCTACAATGAGCAGTTCTTC
D gene: .; V gene: TRBV6-6; J gene: TRBJ2-3; clone size: once; CDR3 protein: CASSYSSGGSTDTQYF; CDR3 DNA: TGTGCCAGCAGTTACTCGAGTGGCGGGAGCACAGATACGCAGTATTTT
D gene: TRBD2; V gene: TRBV10-2; J gene: TRBJ2-7; clone size: .; CDR3 protein: CASTHTSGSGYEQYF; CDR3 DNA: TGCGCCAGCACCCATACGAGCGGGAGCGGATACGAGCAGTACTTC
D gene: .; V gene: TRBV21-1; J gene: TRBJ2-2; clone size: .; CDR3 protein: CASSKEGHTTGELFF; CDR3 DNA: TGTGCCAGCAGCAAAGAAGGACACACCACCGGGGAGCTGTTTTTT
D gene: .; V gene: TRBV5-8; J gene: TRBJ1-5; clone size: .; CDR3 protein: CASSLWNQPQHF; CDR3 DNA: TGTGCCAGCAGCTTGTGGAATCAGCCCCAGCATTTT
D gene: TRBD1; V gene: TRBV11-2; J gene: TRBJ2-5; clone size: .; CDR3 protein: CASSLNSGGGETQYF; CDR3 DNA: TGTGCCAGCAGCTTAAACTCAGGGGGCGGAGAGACCCAGTACTTC
D gene: TRBD1; V gene: TRBV29-1; J gene: TRBJ2-1; clone size: .; CDR3 protein: CSVEPRTGTNEQFF; CDR3 DNA: TGCAGCGTTGAACCGCGGACAGGTACTAATGAGCAGTTCTTC
D gene: .; V gene: TRBV7-2; J gene: TRBJ2-7; clone size: .; CDR3 protein: CASSRIYEQYF; CDR3 DNA: TGTGCCAGCAGCCGTATCTACGAGCAGTACTTC
D gene: TRBD2; V gene: TRBV18; J gene: TRBJ2-7; clone size: .; CDR3 protein: CASSPGVAGVYEQYF; CDR3 DNA: TGTGCCAGCTCACCAGGGGTAGCGGGAGTTTACGAGCAGTACTTC
D gene: .; V gene: TRBV19; J gene: TRBJ2-1; clone size: .; CDR3 protein: CASSTRGGTSYNEQFF; CDR3 DNA: TGTGCCAGTAGTACCAGGGGGGGGACGTCCTACAATGAGCAGTTCTTC
D gene: .; V gene: TRBV6-1; J gene: TRBJ1-2; clone size: .; CDR3 protein: CASSDRAAGYGYTF; CDR3 DNA: TGTGCCAGCAGTGACAGGGCCGCTGGCTATGGCTACACCTTC
D gene: .; V gene: TRBV29-1; J gene: TRBJ2-1; clone size: .; CDR3 protein: CSVARAGNEQFF; CDR3 DNA: TGCAGCGTTGCACGAGCGGGTAATGAGCAGTTCTTC
D gene: TRBD2; V gene: TRBV19; J gene: TRBJ2-5; clone size: once; CDR3 protein: CASSIPLAGGSGTQYF; CDR3 DNA: TGTGCCAGTAGTATTCCCCTAGCGGGAGGTTCCGGGACCCAGTACTTC
D gene: .; V gene: TRBV7-8; J gene: TRBJ2-1; clone size: once; CDR3 protein: CASSLGLYNEQFF; CDR3 DNA: TGTGCCAGCAGCCTGGGACTCTACAATGAGCAGTTCTTC
D gene: .; V gene: TRBV6-5; J gene: TRBJ2-1; clone size: .; CDR3 protein: CASSRDNEQFF; CDR3 DNA: TGTGCCAGCAGCCGGGATAATGAGCAGTTCTTC
D gene: .; V gene: TRBV6-4; J gene: TRBJ2-1; clone size: .; CDR3 protein: CASSALAPSAYNEQFF; CDR3 DNA: TGTGCCAGCAGTGCTCTAGCGCCGAGTGCCTACAATGAGCAGTTCTTC
D gene: .; V gene: TRBV7-9; J gene: TRBJ2-2; clone size: .; CDR3 protein: CASSLSGTGELFF; CDR3 DNA: TGTGCCAGCAGCTTAAGTGGGACCGGGGAGCTGTTTTTT
D gene: TRBD2; V gene: TRBV2; J gene: TRBJ2-1; clone size: .; CDR3 protein: CATKREHNEQFF; CDR3 DNA: TGTGCCACCAAGCGGGAGCACAATGAGCAGTTCTTC
D gene: .; V gene: TRBV5-4; J gene: TRBJ2-1; clone size: .; CDR3 protein: CASIRGPRDNEQFF; CDR3 DNA: TGTGCCAGCATCCGGGGGCCCAGGGACAATGAGCAGTTCTTC
D gene: TRBD1; V gene: TRBV5-1; J gene: TRBJ2-1; clone size: .; CDR3 protein: CASSSRGLRDNEQFF; CDR3 DNA: TGCGCCAGCAGCTCGAGGGGGCTAAGGGACAATGAGCAGTTCTTC
D gene: TRBD2; V gene: TRBV28; J gene: TRBJ2-5; clone size: .; CDR3 protein: CASSLGGRKGKTQYF; CDR3 DNA: TGTGCCAGCAGTTTGGGCGGGAGGAAGGGGAAGACCCAGTACTTC